The rows below give T cell receptor beta chains drawn from one sample of a study of neurological immune-mediated disorders. TCRdb re-analysed the 5' RACE reads in MiXCR, keeping a single row per CDR3 protein. The sample yields 50,000 to 70,000 distinct CDR3 sequences, under 3% seen once. The sample was PBMCs. The receptors derive from a man aged 50-60 years with multiple sclerosis. The CDR3 runs from the conserved cysteine through the conserved F or W. D genes are given only for firm matches. Some rows have no size entry. The others give once, few or many, or a class for an expanded clone.

many TRBD1 TRBJ1-1 TRBV6-5 CASSEQGLGRAFF TGTGCCAGCAGTGAACAGGGGCTGGGTCGGGCTTTCTTT
many - TRBJ2-2 TRBV12-3/TRBV12-4 CASSLRFGTGELFF TGTGCCAGCAGTTTGAGGTTCGGCACCGGGGAGCTGTTTTTT
many - TRBJ2-1 TRBV5-1 CASSLEGVRGVRIYNEQFF TGCGCCAGCAGCTTGGAAGGGGTCCGCGGTGTGCGAATATACAATGAGCAGTTCTTC
many - TRBJ2-5 TRBV7-2 CASSLVGGQETQYF TGTGCCAGCAGCTTAGTCGGGGGCCAAGAGACCCAGTACTTC
many - TRBJ2-1 TRBV9 CASSLRGVGDEQFF TGTGCCAGCAGCCTCCGCGGGGTGGGGGATGAGCAGTTCTTC
many - TRBJ2-1 TRBV5-6 CASSLGWNEQFF TGTGCCAGCAGCTTAGGTTGGAATGAGCAGTTCTTC
many TRBD1 TRBJ2-1 TRBV10-3 CAISFSETGARNNEQFF TGTGCCATCAGTTTTTCCGAGACAGGGGCTCGGAACAATGAGCAGTTCTTC
many TRBD1 TRBJ2-1 TRBV24-1 CATSDPGQGGHEQFF TGTGCCACCAGTGACCCGGGACAGGGAGGGCATGAGCAGTTCTTC
many TRBD2 TRBJ2-1 TRBV7-7 CASSLGTSNEQFF TGTGCCAGCAGCCTCGGGACTAGCAATGAGCAGTTCTTC
- - TRBJ1-6 TRBV2 CATSRDYNSPLHF TGTGCCACCTCCCGGGACTATAATTCACCCCTCCACTTT
many - TRBJ2-7 TRBV5-8 CASSPTGLRAQYF TGTGCCAGCAGCCCCACAGGATTACGAGCGCAGTACTTC
- - TRBJ2-7 TRBV7-2 CASSFGNEQYF TGTGCCAGCAGCTTCGGGAACGAGCAGTACTTC
many - TRBJ2-7 TRBV6-1 CASSSVGTAQYF TGTGCCAGCAGTTCTGTAGGGACCGCGCAGTACTTC
many - TRBJ2-5 TRBV20-1 CSARGEEGGRRETQYF TGCAGTGCTAGAGGGGAGGAGGGCGGCCGCCGCGAGACCCAGTACTTC
many - TRBJ2-7 TRBV15 CATSRDFYEQYF TGTGCCACCAGCAGGGACTTCTACGAGCAGTACTTC
many - TRBJ2-1 TRBV20-1 CSASRYLGGADIEQFF TGCAGTGCTAGCCGGTACTTGGGGGGGGCGGACATTGAGCAGTTCTTC
many TRBD2 TRBJ2-2 TRBV20-1 CSAYSGGLFTGELFF TGCAGTGCTTACAGCGGGGGGTTGTTCACCGGGGAGCTGTTTTTT
many - TRBJ2-3 TRBV9 CASSLPDSTDTQYF TGTGCCAGCAGCCTACCCGACAGCACAGATACGCAGTATTTT
many - TRBJ1-5 TRBV2 CASSRDGDQPQHF TGTGCCAGCAGTCGGGACGGTGATCAGCCCCAGCATTTT
many - TRBJ2-2 TRBV7-6 CASSLAMGLSTGELFF TGTGCCAGCAGCTTAGCGATGGGTTTAAGCACCGGGGAGCTGTTTTTT
many - TRBJ1-1 TRBV5-6 CASSPGGVDTEAFF TGTGCCAGCAGCCCCGGAGGGGTTGATACTGAAGCTTTCTTT
many TRBD1 TRBJ1-1 TRBV9 CASSVDPPGGMNTEAFF TGTGCCAGCAGCGTAGACCCGCCAGGGGGGATGAACACTGAAGCTTTCTTT
many - TRBJ1-5 TRBV7-8 CASSLVGGAQSNQPQHF TGTGCCAGCAGCCTCGTCGGCGGGGCCCAGAGCAATCAGCCCCAGCATTTT
many - TRBJ2-5 TRBV6-5 CASSLDSGETQYF TGTGCCAGCAGTTTGGACAGTGGGGAGACCCAGTACTTC
many TRBD2 TRBJ2-3 TRBV20-1 CSAMGGTDTQYF TGCAGTGCCATGGGGGGGACAGATACGCAGTATTTT
many - TRBJ2-1 TRBV14 CASKVGPGHEQFF TGTGCCAGCAAGGTGGGACCAGGCCATGAGCAGTTCTTC